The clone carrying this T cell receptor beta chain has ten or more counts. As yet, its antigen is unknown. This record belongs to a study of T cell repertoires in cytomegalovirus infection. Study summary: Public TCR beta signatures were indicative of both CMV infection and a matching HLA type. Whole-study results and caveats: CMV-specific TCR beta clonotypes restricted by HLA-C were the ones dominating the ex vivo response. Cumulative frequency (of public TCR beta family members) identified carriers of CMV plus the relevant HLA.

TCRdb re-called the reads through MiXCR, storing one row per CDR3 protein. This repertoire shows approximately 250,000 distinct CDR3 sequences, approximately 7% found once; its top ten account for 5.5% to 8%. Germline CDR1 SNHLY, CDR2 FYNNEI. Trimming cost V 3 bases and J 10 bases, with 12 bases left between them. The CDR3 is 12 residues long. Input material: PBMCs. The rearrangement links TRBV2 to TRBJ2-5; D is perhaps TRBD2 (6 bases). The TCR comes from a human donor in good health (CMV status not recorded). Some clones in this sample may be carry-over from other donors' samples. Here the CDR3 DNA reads TGTGCCAGCAGTGAGGCTCGGCGGGACCAGTACTTC. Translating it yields CASSEARRDQYF. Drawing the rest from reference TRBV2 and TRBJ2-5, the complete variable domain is EPEVTQTPSHQVTQMGQEVILRCVPISNHLYFYWYRQILGQKVEFLVSFYNNEISEKSEIFDDQFSVERPDGSNFTLKIRSTKLEDSAMYFCASSEARRDQYFGPGTRLLVL.